The 25 T cell receptor beta chains listed next were all sequenced from one sample in a study of control samples from healthy donors and cancer patients. Repertoires were generated with immunoSEQ multiplex PCR, while TCRdb's copy carries only in-frame clones and drops some. The sample lists roughly 29,000 clones, 79% occurring once. Sequencing was done on a sample of PBMCs. The receptors here all came from a man aged 55-75 years with head and neck cancer.

The chain links TRBV30 to TRBJ2-2; TRBD1 agrees at 8 bases. CDR1 and CDR2 (germline): GTSNPN, SVGIG (reference sequence). Germline trimming cut 4 bases from V and 5 bases from J; bases unmatched to any gene: 3. The CDR3 spans 13 residues. The CDR3 DNA sequence: TGTGCCTGGAAACAGGGGGAGACCGGGGAGCTGTTTTTT. As protein: CAWKQGETGELFF.

The chain carries TRBV29-1 and TRBJ2-7; tentative D call: TRBD1 (5 bases). This CDR3 has 13 amino acids. Germline values: CDR1 SQVTM, CDR2 ANQGSEA. V dropped 5 bases and J dropped 1 base, with 12 bases sitting between them. This CDR3 is CSVQDTYSYEQYF. The CDR3 DNA sequence: TGCAGCGTTCAGGACACCTATTCCTACGAGCAGTACTTC.

The chain couples TRBV6-5 to TRBJ2-1; the D gene is possibly TRBD2 (6 bases). Germline CDR1 reads MNHEY; CDR2 reads SVGAGI. V lost 4 bases to trimming and J lost 2 bases, with 12 bases between them. This CDR3 has 15 amino acids. The CDR3 loop reads CASSSGGSPYNEQFF. The CDR3, as DNA: TGTGCCAGCAGTTCCGGGGGAAGCCCCTACAATGAGCAGTTCTTC.

CDR3 DNA sequence: TGTGCCAGCAGTTCCGGACTAGCGGGCTACGAGCAGTACTTC. It is translated as CASSSGLAGYEQYF. The V gene is TRBV6-5, the J gene TRBJ2-7; 11 positions match TRBD2. The V segment lost 4 bases and the J segment 3 bases; nucleotides outside the gene matches: 2. CDR1 is MNHEY, CDR2 SVGAGI, per germline. The CDR3 consists of 14 residues.

This clone was seen a few times. J is TRBJ2-5 and V is TRBV6-6, with TRBD2 identical over 7 bases. Germline V gene sequence: CDR1 MNHNY, CDR2 SVGAGI (reference sequence). The trim removed 5 bases at V and 6 bases at J, leaving 15 bases unmatched. This CDR3 comprises 16 residues. Here the CDR3 DNA reads TGTGCCAGCAGTCGAGATGGGACTACCCCCGGCCAGACCCAGTACTTC. Residues: CASSRDGTTPGQTQYF.

The genes are TRBV3-1 (or the pseudogene TRBV3-2) and TRBJ1-4; D not certain. V lost 3 bases and J lost 2, with 7 bases in between. The CDR3 has 14 amino acids. CDR1 LGHDT and CDR2 YNNKEL come from the germline V gene (reference sequence). CDR3 loop: CASSQRKTNEKLFF. The CDR3 bases are TGTGCCAGCAGCCAGAGGAAGACTAATGAAAAACTGTTTTTT.

In its sample, this clone was seen a few times. This chain links TRBV7-3 with TRBJ1-5; D unresolved. Germline V lookup: CDR1 SGHTA, CDR2 FQGTGA. This CDR3 comprises 13 residues. V was pared by 8 bases and J by 3 bases, with 11 bases between. The CDR3 loop reads CASAVDYNQPQHF. The CDR3 DNA is TGTGCCAGCGCAGTGGACTACAATCAGCCCCAGCATTTT. Complete variable domain (other parts from reference TRBV7-3 and TRBJ1-5): GAGVSQTPSNKVTEKGKYVELRCDPISGHTALYWYRQSLGQGPEFLIYFQGTGAADDSGLPNDRFFAVRPEGSVSTLKIQRTERGDSAVYLCASAVDYNQPQHFGDGTRLSIL.

The genes are TRBV6-2 or TRBV6-3 and TRBJ1-3, with TRBD1 matching 7 bases. The CDR3 contains 15 residues. J was trimmed by 2 bases and V by 5 bases; bases with no gene match: 6. The germline CDR1 and CDR2 sequences are MNHEY and SVGEGT. The CDR3 nucleotides are TGTGCCAGCAGTCCGGGACAGTGGACTGGAAACACCATATATTTT. Protein: CASSPGQWTGNTIYF.

The CDR3: CASSFHIPLSPLHF. The CDR3 region has the DNA TGTGCCAGCAGTTTTCACATACCCCTTTCACCCCTCCACTTT. The gene calls are TRBV28 and TRBJ1-6; no firm D call. This CDR3 spans 14 amino acids. Trimming stripped 3 bases from V and 9 bases from J, with 12 bases between. The germline V gene has CDR1 MDHEN and CDR2 SYDVKM.

The chain links TRBV14 to TRBJ2-6; TRBD2 is a possible D gene (6 bases). This CDR3 region has 18 residues. V shed 4 bases and J shed 1 base, with 17 bases lying between them. Per germline, CDR1 SGHDN and CDR2 FVKESK. The CDR3 DNA sequence: TGTGCCAGCAGCCGATTTCCGGGACTTTCGTCTGGGGCCAACGTCCTGACTTTC. This gives the protein CASSRFPGLSSGANVLTF.

The CDR3 protein is CASSSGLYPANTEAFF. In DNA form, the CDR3 reads TGTGCCAGCAGTTCAGGACTATATCCGGCGAACACTGAAGCTTTCTTT. The genes are TRBV6-5 and TRBJ1-1; D remains ambiguous. The germline gives CDR1 MNHEY, CDR2 SVGAGI. Trimming shortened V by 4 bases and J by 1 base, and 16 bases separated the two germline ends. This CDR3 spans 16 amino acids.

The chain recombines TRBV9 with TRBJ2-2; 7 bases line up with TRBD2. The ends lost 0 bases at V and 5 bases at J; junction bases unmatched: 10. The CDR3 consists of 17 residues. Per germline, CDR1 SGDLS and CDR2 YYNGEE. Written as DNA, the CDR3 is TGTGCCAGCAGCGTAGCCTTGCGGGAGACGGTAACCGGGGAGCTGTTTTTT. It is translated as CASSVALRETVTGELFF.

The chain links TRBV27 to TRBJ2-2; D not certain. This CDR3 spans 12 amino acids. V lost 4 bases and J 5 bases, leaving 5 bases between the germline ends. The germline V gene has CDR1 MNHEY and CDR2 SMNVEV (reference sequence). This CDR3 is CASSYTTGELFF. The CDR3 DNA reads TGTGCCAGCAGTTACACAACCGGGGAGCTGTTTTTT.

The sample holds one count of this clone. The chain uses TRBV7-2 and TRBJ2-1, with D unclear. This CDR3 has 15 amino acids. Germline CDR1 and CDR2: SGHTA and FQGNSA. Between the trimmed V and J ends, which lost 4 bases and 2 bases, there was a span of 12 bases. The CDR3 DNA follows: TGTGCCAGCAGCTCCAGATGGACCCCCTACAATGAGCAGTTCTTC. Protein sequence: CASSSRWTPYNEQFF.

The J gene is TRBJ2-5, the V gene TRBV30; 9 bases match TRBD2. The V segment lost 5 bases and the J segment 5 bases; nucleotides outside the gene matches: 12. Germline V gene data show CDR1 as GTSNPN and CDR2 as SVGIG (reference sequence). The CDR3 totals 15 residues. The chain's CDR3 is CAWSLSGGPGETQYF. The CDR3 DNA is TGTGCCTGGTCCCTTAGCGGGGGCCCGGGTGAGACCCAGTACTTC.

CDR3 protein: CASSLAGTSGELFF. The CDR3 DNA reads TGTGCCAGCAGCTTAGCGGGTACCTCCGGGGAGCTGTTTTTT. This chain uses TRBV7-9 with TRBJ2-2; no clear D. Germline CDR1 reads SEHNR; CDR2 reads FQNEAQ (reference sequence). The CDR3 has 14 residues. V dropped 0 bases and J dropped 6 bases, with 8 bases sitting between them.

The V gene is TRBV9, the J gene TRBJ1-1; a weak D match, TRBD1 (6 bases). From germline, CDR1 is SGDLS and CDR2 YYNGEE. V was pared by 3 bases and J by 1 base, with 10 bases between. This CDR3 region has 14 residues. The CDR3 region has the DNA TGTGCCAGCAGCGCACAGGGAGCGAACACTGAAGCTTTCTTT. Protein sequence: CASSAQGANTEAFF.

The V call is TRBV10-1, the J call TRBJ2-7; tentatively, D is TRBD2 (5 bases). The V and J ends lost 3 bases and 3 bases respectively, with 9 bases between them. The length of the CDR3 is 13 residues. The germline gives CDR1 WNHNN, CDR2 SYGVQD (reference sequence). Here the CDR3 DNA reads TGCGCCAGCAGTGAATCCAGCGGCTACGAGCAGTACTTC. Amino acids: CASSESSGYEQYF.

J is TRBJ2-7 and V is TRBV19; the match to TRBD1 covers 10 bases. CDR3 length equals 14 residues. Trimming removed 3 bases from V and 3 bases from J; junction bases left unmatched: 2. Germline V CDR1 and CDR2: LNHDA, SQIVND (reference sequence). The chain's CDR3 is CASSIRTGGYEQYF. CDR3 in DNA: TGTGCCAGTAGTATTAGGACAGGGGGCTACGAGCAGTACTTC.

This chain connects TRBV19 to TRBJ2-7, with D perhaps TRBD1 (6 bases). The CDR3 runs 15 residues. Trimming left V 3 bases short and J 0 bases short, with 12 bases between. Germline V gene data show CDR1 as LNHDA and CDR2 as SQIVND (reference sequence). The CDR3 loop reads CASSISGDRSYEQYF. DNA of the CDR3: TGTGCCAGTAGTATTTCAGGGGACCGCTCCTACGAGCAGTACTTC.

This clone showed up just once. The CDR3 loop reads CASSPINQPQHF. The CDR3 DNA reads as TGTGCCAGCAGTCCAATAAATCAGCCCCAGCATTTT. This chain connects TRBV28 to TRBJ1-5; no clear D gene. The germline V and J ends were trimmed by 5 bases and 4 bases, with 6 bases remaining between them. Germline-derived CDR1 and CDR2 are MDHEN and SYDVKM. The CDR3 covers 12 residues.

This clone was counted between two and nine times. The chain links TRBV5-8 to TRBJ1-2; 9 bases map to TRBD1. J gave up 7 bases and V 9 bases, and 4 bases lay outside the gene matches. This CDR3 is 11 amino acids long. Germline CDR1 is SGHTS and CDR2 is YDEGEE. The CDR3 spells CATGDRVGYTF. The CDR3 bases are TGTGCCACCGGGGACAGGGTTGGCTACACCTTC.

The CDR3 bases are TGTGCCAGCAATCCCAGGGGGCTATTAGACGAGCAGTACTTC. Its protein product is CASNPRGLLDEQYF. V is TRBV28 and J is TRBJ2-7, with 8 bases fitting TRBD1. V was pared by 7 bases and J by 5 bases, with 10 bases of the junction left unmatched. CDR1 is MDHEN, CDR2 SYDVKM, per germline. The length of the CDR3 is 14 residues.

The chain couples TRBV5-1 to TRBJ2-7; 10 nucleotides agree with TRBD1. The germline V gene encodes CDR1 SGHRS and CDR2 YFSETQ. This CDR3 contains 20 residues. V gave up 0 bases and J gave up 2 bases; unmatched junction bases: 17. Here the CDR3 DNA reads TGCGCCAGCAGCTTGGCCCATTACCTTACCGGGACAGGGGAGGCCTACGAGCAGTACTTC. Translated, it gives CASSLAHYLTGTGEAYEQYF.

V is TRBV6-5 and J is TRBJ1-2, with 7 nucleotides matching TRBD1. CDR1 is MNHEY, CDR2 SVGAGI, per germline. The J segment lost 3 bases and the V segment lost 6 bases, leaving 10 bases of the junction unmatched. The CDR3 has 15 residues. Written as DNA, the CDR3 is TGTGCCAGCAGGGCAGGGGACAGCGGCTACTATGGCTACACCTTC. Amino acids: CASRAGDSGYYGYTF.